The entry that follows covers one T cell receptor beta chain sequence. These data originate in a study of CD8 T cells in Susac syndrome. CD8+ and CD4+ T cells were negatively isolated; TEMRA cells were FACS-enriched. After extraction with the RNeasy kit, about 0.45 to 1 ug of the RNA was reverse transcribed using random hexamers. Each CDR3 protein is one row after TCRdb ran MiXCR on the immunoSEQ multiplex PCR reads. The sample contains about 150,000 distinct CDR3 sequences, around 95% of which appear only once. Per the germline V gene, CDR1 is MNHEY and CDR2 is SMNVEV (reference sequence). The V and J ends lost 5 bases and 2 bases respectively, with 13 bases between them. There are 14 residues in the CDR3.

The chain uses TRBV27 and TRBJ2-7; no definite D call. The sample was CD8+ T cells from PBMCs. The TCR originated in a human donor with multiple sclerosis. The CDR3 spells CASSPRVGTYEQYV. The CDR3 DNA follows: TGTGCCAGCAGTCCCCGGGTGGGGACCTACGAGCAGTACGTC.